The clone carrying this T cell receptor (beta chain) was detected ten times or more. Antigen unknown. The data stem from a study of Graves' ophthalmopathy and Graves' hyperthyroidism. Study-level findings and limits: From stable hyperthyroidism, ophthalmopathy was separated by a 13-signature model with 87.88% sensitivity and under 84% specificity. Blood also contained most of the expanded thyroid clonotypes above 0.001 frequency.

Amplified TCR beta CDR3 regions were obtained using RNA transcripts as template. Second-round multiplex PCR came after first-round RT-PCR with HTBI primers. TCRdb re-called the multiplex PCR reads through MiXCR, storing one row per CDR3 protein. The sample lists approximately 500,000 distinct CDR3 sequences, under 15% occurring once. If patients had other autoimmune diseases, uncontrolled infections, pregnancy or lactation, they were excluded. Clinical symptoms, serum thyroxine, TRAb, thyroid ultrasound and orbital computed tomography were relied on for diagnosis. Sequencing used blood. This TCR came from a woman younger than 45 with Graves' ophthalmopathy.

CDR3 in amino acids: CSVTMNTEAFF. Here the CDR3 DNA reads TGCAGCGTCACAATGAACACTGAAGCTTTCTTT. The V and J genes are TRBV29-1 and TRBJ1-1; no clear D gene. With 6 bases removed from V and 0 bases from J, the gap between germline ends came to 5 bases. The CDR3 is made up of 11 amino acids. Germline CDR1 is SQVTM and CDR2 is ANQGSEA.